This T cell receptor (beta chain) derives from a study of Graves' ophthalmopathy and Graves' hyperthyroidism. Investigators amplified TCR beta CDR3 regions from RNA transcripts. HTBI primers primed a first-round RT-PCR, and a second-round multiplex PCR followed. TCRdb re-called the multiplex PCR reads through MiXCR, storing one row per CDR3 protein. Here the sample spans approximately 380,000 distinct CDR3 sequences, approximately 21% being singletons. The CDR3 length is 14 residues. V shed 1 base and J 7 bases; nucleotides not matched to a gene: 5. This chain uses TRBV12-3 or TRBV12-4 with TRBJ1-2; TRBD1 matches at 8 bases. The source material was peripheral blood. The clonotype originates from a young woman with stable Graves' hyperthyroidism. CDR3 residues: CASSLGRDRGGYTF. The CDR3 DNA is TGTGCCAGCAGTTTAGGTCGCGACAGGGGTGGCTACACCTTC.